Described below is a single T cell receptor (beta chain) sequence and its context. iRepertoire HTBI primers and Arm-PCR of CDR3 regions built TCR beta libraries. TCRdb itself ran the multiplex PCR reads through MiXCR, one entry per CDR3 protein. Of over 250,000 distinct CDR3 sequences in the sample, 20% to 25% were seen once. The data were obtained in a study of regulatory T cells in long-lasting Graves disease. The time point: persistent/refractory GD, antithyroid drugs over 5 years with positive TRAb. Scientists built the TCR library using RNA that was extracted from PBMCs. Here the sequenced sample was peripheral blood mononuclear cells (PBMCs), taken when the disease was refractory, from a patient treated with antithyroid drugs. The sequence derives from a female donor with Graves disease.

The CDR3 nucleotides are TGCAGTGCTAGGCCTAGCGGGCTTCAAGAGACCCAGTACTTC. Its translation is CSARPSGLQETQYF. V is TRBV20-1 and J is TRBJ2-5; 8 nucleotides align to TRBD2. CDR1 and CDR2 (germline): DFQATT, SNEGSKA (reference sequence). The length of the CDR3 is 14 residues. V shed 3 bases and J 2 bases; nucleotides not matched to a gene: 5.